This TCR beta chain was obtained from a study of blood T cell repertoires in COVID-19. Study context: Donors in the United States, Italy and Spain gave samples during acute or convalescent COVID-19. T cells, B-cell-depleted T cells, or PBMCs provided the cDNA or gDNA that served as material.

Unmatched junction bases numbered 4, after V lost 5 bases and J lost 6 bases. Germline assignment: CDR1 LNHNV and CDR2 YYDKDF (reference sequence). This CDR3 has 13 amino acids. Clones were read by immunoSEQ multiplex PCR, and TCRdb kept only the in-frame ones, dropping some. The sample holds some 200,000 clones; around 81% are singletons and the top ten take more than 2.5%. Sequencing was carried out using peripheral blood. The chain joins TRBV15 to TRBJ2-7; 10 bases align to TRBD2. The receptor was derived from a woman in her twenties or thirties who had recovered from COVID-19. This chain's CDR3 is CATSPSGRTEQYF. CDR3 bases: TGTGCCACCAGCCCTAGCGGGAGAACCGAGCAGTACTTC. The full variable domain, with the rest looked up from reference TRBV15 and TRBJ2-7, is DAMVIQNPRYQVTQFGKPVTLSCSQTLNHNVMYWYQQKSSQAPKLLFHYYDKDFNNEADTPDNFQSRRPNTSFCFLDIRSPGLGDTAMYLCATSPSGRTEQYFGPGTRLTVT.